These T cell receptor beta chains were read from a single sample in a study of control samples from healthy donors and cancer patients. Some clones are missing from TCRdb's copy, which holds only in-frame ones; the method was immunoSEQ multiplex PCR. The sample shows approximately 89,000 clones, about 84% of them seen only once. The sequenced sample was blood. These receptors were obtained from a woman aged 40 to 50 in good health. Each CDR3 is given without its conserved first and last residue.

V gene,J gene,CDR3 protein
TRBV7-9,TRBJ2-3,ASSRQDGTQY
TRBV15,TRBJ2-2,ATSSRGEPSNTGELF
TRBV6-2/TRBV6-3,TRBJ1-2,ASSYVTTPYGYT
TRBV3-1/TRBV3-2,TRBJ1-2,ASSQEEGTGST
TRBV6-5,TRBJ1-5,ASSTSNQPQH
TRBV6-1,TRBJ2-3,ASSALTSGGTDTQY
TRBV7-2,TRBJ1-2,ASSTGTLSYYGYT
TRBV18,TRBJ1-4,ASSPPATNEKLF
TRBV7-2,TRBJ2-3,ASSLDPQDTQY
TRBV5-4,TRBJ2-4,ASSLPGGAVKNIQY
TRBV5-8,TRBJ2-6,ASSLLGVAGANVLT
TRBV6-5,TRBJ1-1,ASSFLVNTEAF
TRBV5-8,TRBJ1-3,ASSINRAGNTIY
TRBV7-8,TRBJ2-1,ASSLAGTSGEQF
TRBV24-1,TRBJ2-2,ATSDLNGADTGELF
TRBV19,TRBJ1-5,ASSRPGQGNQPQH
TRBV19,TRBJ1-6,ASSIPGLNSPLH
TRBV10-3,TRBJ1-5,AISESRGPNQPQH
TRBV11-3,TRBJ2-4,ASSLGGGKVGSKNIQY
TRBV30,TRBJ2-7,AWGHGYEQY
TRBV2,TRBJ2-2,ASGDTMSGELF
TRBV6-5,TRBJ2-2,ASSYSGGGTGELF
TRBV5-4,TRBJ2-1,ASSYRTSRHEQF
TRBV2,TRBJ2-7,ASVHAGGVGQY
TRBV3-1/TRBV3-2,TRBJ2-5,ASSHSSPGETQY
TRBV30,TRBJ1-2,AWSPQGGGYT
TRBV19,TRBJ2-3,ASSSGGGTDTQY
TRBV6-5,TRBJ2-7,ASSYFAGGNYEQY
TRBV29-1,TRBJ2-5,SVGSGGAPETQY
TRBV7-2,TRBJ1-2,ASSQQVTLYGYT
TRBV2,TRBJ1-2,ASSVRDYGYT
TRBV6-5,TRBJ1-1,ASSYGGAAREAF
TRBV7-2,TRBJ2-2,ASSLFSGGLNTGELF
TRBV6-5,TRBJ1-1,ASSTQGQGNAEAF
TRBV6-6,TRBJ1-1,ASSSQGNLAF
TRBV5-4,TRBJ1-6,ASSLGGGSSYNSPLH
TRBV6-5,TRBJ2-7,ASQQQGESDEQY
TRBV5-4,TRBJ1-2,ASSDFKTGVGYT
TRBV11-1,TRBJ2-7,ASSPTGGREQY
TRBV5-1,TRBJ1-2,ASSFAADYGYT
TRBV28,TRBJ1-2,ASSPGQRYGYT
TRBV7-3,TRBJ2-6,ASSPSVRVSGANVLT
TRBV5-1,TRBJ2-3,ASSLDRSTDTQY
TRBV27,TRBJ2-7,ASSPLTGRYEQY
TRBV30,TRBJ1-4,AWNGASAEKLF